The source of this T cell receptor (beta chain) is a study of blood T cell repertoires in COVID-19. Whole-study context: Collection of acute and convalescent COVID-19 samples took place in the United States, Italy and Spain. Sources were T cells, B-cell-depleted T cells, or PBMCs; the material itself was cDNA or gDNA.

Authors' methods: It was from reference gene primer amplification that nucleated cell counts were estimated. Method: immunoSEQ multiplex PCR; TCRdb's copy keeps in-frame clones and lacks some. V and J calls and clone size come straight from that table; D and trimming were deduced from the DNA. The sample has about 180,000 clones, around 80% seen once; the top ten hold 12%. V gave up 6 bases and J gave up 2 bases, with 20 bases separating them. CDR1 MDHEN and CDR2 SYDVKM come from the germline V gene. The CDR3 has 16 residues. Seattle's enrolled individuals joined amid active infection and were then monitored longitudinally. This clone has only one observation.

The sample comprised peripheral blood. The TCR sequence derives from a woman aged 80 or older with COVID-19, enrolled during active disease. This chain links TRBV28 with TRBJ2-7; perhaps TRBD2 as D (6 bases). The CDR3, as DNA: TGTGCCAGCAGCTCCTTTGGAGGGGTGACGACCTACGAGCAGTACTTC. It yields the protein CASSSFGGVTTYEQYF.